These 4 T cell receptor beta chains originate from one sample sequenced in a study of identical twins listed by TCRdb under 2016. Libraries were built with 5' RACE. Sequenced on an Illumina HiSeq 2000. The public reads were quality trimmed at Q25 with fastp and then assembled into clones with MiXCR by TCRdb, keeping productive beta chains. One record per CDR3 amino acid sequence lists the most common genes and DNA. This sample holds 250,000 to 350,000 distinct CDR3 sequences; roughly 8.6% were observed only once. The top ten clonotypes cover around 7.1% of the sample. These records were also assigned to another study, of yellow fever vaccine responses in identical twins.

Sequencing was carried out using CD8+ T cells sorted from blood. These receptor sequences come from a woman aged 18-29 years in good health.

This clonotype was seen at least ten times. CDR3 in amino acids: CASSFTGEQYF. The CDR3 nucleotides read TGTGCCAGCAGTTTCACAGGCGAGCAGTACTTC. This chain joins TRBV28 and TRBJ2-7, with D perhaps TRBD1 (5 bases). Germline V gene sequence: CDR1 MDHEN, CDR2 SYDVKM. Trimming shortened V by 3 bases and J by 6 bases, and 6 bases separated the two germline ends. The CDR3 runs 11 residues.

Ten or more counts support this clonotype. The V call is TRBV3-1, the J call TRBJ2-1; no definite D call. The length of the CDR3 is 12 residues. The ends were cut back, 3 bases at V and 4 bases at J, with 4 bases in the middle. Germline CDR1 and CDR2: LGHDT and YNNKEL (reference sequence). The CDR3 spells CASSHLYNEQFF. The CDR3, as DNA: TGTGCCAGCAGCCATTTATACAATGAGCAGTTCTTC.

This clonotype was seen only a few times. The rearrangement links TRBV2 to TRBJ1-1; no reliable D call. Germline V gene sequence: CDR1 SNHLY, CDR2 FYNNEI. V was pared by 4 bases and J by 5 bases, with 11 bases between. CDR3 length: 13 amino acids. CDR3 in amino acids: CASSGRSGTEAFF. In nucleotides, the CDR3 is TGTGCCAGCAGTGGACGCTCGGGGACTGAAGCTTTCTTT. The whole variable domain, remainder taken from reference TRBV2 and TRBJ1-1, is EPEVTQTPSHQVTQMGQEVILRCVPISNHLYFYWYRQILGQKVEFLVSFYNNEISEKSEIFDDQFSVERPDGSNFTLKIRSTKLEDSAMYFCASSGRSGTEAFFGQGTRLTVV.

This clonotype was seen only a few times. This chain connects TRBV25-1 to TRBJ1-4; 7 nucleotides agree with TRBD1. V lost 1 base to trimming and J lost 2 bases; unmatched junction nucleotides: 1. CDR3 length: 15 amino acids. In germline, CDR1 is MGHDK, CDR2 SYGVNS. The CDR3 DNA reads as TGTGCCAGCAGTGAATGGGGACAGACTAATGAAAAACTGTTTTTT. It translates to CASSEWGQTNEKLFF.